The clone carrying this T cell receptor beta chain was seen a single time. Source study methods: Estimation of nucleated cell counts was performed using reference gene primer amplification. Sequencing was performed with immunoSEQ multiplex PCR; in TCRdb, only in-frame clones are kept and a portion is missing. V and J calls and clone size are as listed in that table; D and trimming were resolved from the DNA. Seen here are just over 150,000 clones, 84% observed once, and the top ten hold almost 10%. This entry comes from a study of blood T cell repertoires in COVID-19. Study-level background: Samples of COVID-19 (acute and convalescent) were obtained from the United States, Italy and Spain. The analysed material was cDNA or gDNA that came from T cells, B-cell-depleted T cells, or PBMCs.

CDR1 and CDR2 (germline): LNHDA, SQIVND (reference sequence). J gave up 3 bases and V 9 bases, and 5 bases lay outside the gene matches. The CDR3 totals 14 residues. The specimen was peripheral blood. The sequence derives from a woman between 50 and 59 years old with acute or convalescent COVID-19. The chain combines TRBV19 with TRBJ2-1; 10 bases agree with TRBD2. CDR3 protein: CASLAGGGYNEQFF. DNA for the CDR3: TGTGCCAGCTTAGCGGGAGGTGGCTACAATGAGCAGTTCTTC. The full variable domain, completed using reference TRBV19 and TRBJ2-1, is DGGITQSPKYLFRKEGQNVTLSCEQNLNHDAMYWYRQDPGQGLRLIYYSQIVNDFQKGDIAEGYSVSREKKESFPLTVTSAQKNPTAFYLCASLAGGGYNEQFFGPGTRLTVL.